The present T cell receptor beta chain was sequenced within a study of cytomegalovirus exposure and HLA in healthy donors. Points from the study as a whole: Near-uniform donor sequencing depth was presumed by presence/absence analyses.

Primers for the PCR totalled 60 Vbeta and 13 Jbeta. Repertoires were generated with immunoSEQ multiplex PCR, while TCRdb's copy carries only in-frame clones and drops some. The profile covers hundreds of thousands of clones, with about three quarters appearing a single time and 1.8% taken by the ten largest. Trimming pared 4 bases from V and 1 base from J, leaving 7 bases between. Per germline, CDR1 LNHDA and CDR2 SQIVND (reference sequence). CDR3 length: 13 residues. With respect to this clone: The antigen is undetermined.

The receptor comes from a male donor in good health and CMV-seronegative. The material sequenced was PBMCs. The V and J genes are TRBV19 and TRBJ1-2, with a weak D call TRBD1 (6 bases). The CDR3 DNA sequence: TGTGCCAGTAGTAACAGGGTTAACTATGGCTACACCTTC. Protein product: CASSNRVNYGYTF.